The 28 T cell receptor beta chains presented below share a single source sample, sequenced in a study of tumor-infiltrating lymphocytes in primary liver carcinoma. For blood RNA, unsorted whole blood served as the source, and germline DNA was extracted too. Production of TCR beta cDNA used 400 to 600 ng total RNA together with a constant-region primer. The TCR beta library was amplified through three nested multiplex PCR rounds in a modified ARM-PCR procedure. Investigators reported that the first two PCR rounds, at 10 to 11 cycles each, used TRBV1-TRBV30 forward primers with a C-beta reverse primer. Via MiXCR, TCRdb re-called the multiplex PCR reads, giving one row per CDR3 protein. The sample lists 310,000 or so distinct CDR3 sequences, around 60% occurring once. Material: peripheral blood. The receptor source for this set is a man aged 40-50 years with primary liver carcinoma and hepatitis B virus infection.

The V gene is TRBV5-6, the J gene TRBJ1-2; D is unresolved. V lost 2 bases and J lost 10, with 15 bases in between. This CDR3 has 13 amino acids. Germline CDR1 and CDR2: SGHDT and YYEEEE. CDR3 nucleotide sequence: TGTGCCAGCAGCTTCCCGGGCTTAACTGTCTACACCTTC. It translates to CASSFPGLTVYTF.

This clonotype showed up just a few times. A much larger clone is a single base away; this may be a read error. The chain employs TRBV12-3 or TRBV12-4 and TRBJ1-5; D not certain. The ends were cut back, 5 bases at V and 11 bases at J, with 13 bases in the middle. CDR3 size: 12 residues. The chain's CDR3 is CASSQQQQSQHF. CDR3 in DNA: TGTGCCAGCAGTCAACAGCAACAGTCCCAGCATTTT.

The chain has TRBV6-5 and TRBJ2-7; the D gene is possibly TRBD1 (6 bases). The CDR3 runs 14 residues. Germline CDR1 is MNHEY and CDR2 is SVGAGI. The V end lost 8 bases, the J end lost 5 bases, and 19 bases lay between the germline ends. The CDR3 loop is CASCQSDRLNEQYF. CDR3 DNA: TGTGCCAGCTGCCAATCAGACAGGTTGAACGAGCAGTACTTC.

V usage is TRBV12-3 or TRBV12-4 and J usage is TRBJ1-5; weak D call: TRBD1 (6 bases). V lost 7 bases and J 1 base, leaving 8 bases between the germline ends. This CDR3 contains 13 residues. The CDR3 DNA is TGTGCCAGCAAGGGACACAGCAATCAGCCCCAGCATTTT. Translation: CASKGHSNQPQHF.

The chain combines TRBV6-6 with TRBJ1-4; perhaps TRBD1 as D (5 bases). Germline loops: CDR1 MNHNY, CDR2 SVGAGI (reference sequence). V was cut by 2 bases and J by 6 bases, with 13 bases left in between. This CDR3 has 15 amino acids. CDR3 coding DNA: TGTGCCAGCAGTTACGGCGGCAGGGTCGATGAAAAACTGTTTTTT. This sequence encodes CASSYGGRVDEKLFF.

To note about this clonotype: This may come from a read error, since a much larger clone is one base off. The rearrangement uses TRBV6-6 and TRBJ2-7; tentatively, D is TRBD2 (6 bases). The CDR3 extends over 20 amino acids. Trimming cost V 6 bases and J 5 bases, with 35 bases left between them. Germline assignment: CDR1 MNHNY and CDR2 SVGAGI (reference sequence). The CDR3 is CASSLTAPRLTGALRNEQYF. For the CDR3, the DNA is TGTGCCAGCAGCCTGACTGCTCCGAGGCTAACGGGAGCCCTTCGCAACGAGCAGTACTTC.

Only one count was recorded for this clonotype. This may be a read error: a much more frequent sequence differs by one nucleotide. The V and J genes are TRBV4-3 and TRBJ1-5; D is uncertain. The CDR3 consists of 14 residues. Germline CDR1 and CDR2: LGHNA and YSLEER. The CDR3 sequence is CTSSQDVSNQPQHF. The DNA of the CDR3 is TGCACCAGCAGCCAAGACGTATCCAATCAGCCCCAGCATTTT.

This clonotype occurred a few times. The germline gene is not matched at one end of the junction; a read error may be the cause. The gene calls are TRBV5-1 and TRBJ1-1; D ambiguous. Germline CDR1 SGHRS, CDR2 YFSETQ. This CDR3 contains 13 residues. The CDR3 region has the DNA TGCGCCAGCAGCTCCCGGGAGGGCACTGAGGCTTTCTTT. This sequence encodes CASSSREGTEAFF.

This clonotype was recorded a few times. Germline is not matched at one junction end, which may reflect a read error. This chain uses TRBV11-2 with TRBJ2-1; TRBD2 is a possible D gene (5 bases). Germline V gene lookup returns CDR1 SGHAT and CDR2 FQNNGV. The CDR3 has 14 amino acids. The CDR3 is CASSIHTLVLEQFF. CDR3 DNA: TGTGCTAGCAGCATACACACACTAGTTCTTGAGCAGTTCTTC. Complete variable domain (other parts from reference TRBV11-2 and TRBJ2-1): EAGVAQSPRYKIIEKRQSVAFWCNPISGHATLYWYQQILGQGPKLLIQFQNNGVVDDSQLPKDRFSAERLKGVDSTLKIQPAKLEDSAVYLCASSIHTLVLEQFFGPGTRLTVL.

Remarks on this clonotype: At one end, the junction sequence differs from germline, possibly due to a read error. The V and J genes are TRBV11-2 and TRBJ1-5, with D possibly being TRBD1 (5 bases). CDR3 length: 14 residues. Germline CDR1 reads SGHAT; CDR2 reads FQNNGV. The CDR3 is CVSSLMPRAQPQHF. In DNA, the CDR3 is TGTGTCAGCAGCTTAATGCCCAGGGCCCAGCCCCAGCATTTT.

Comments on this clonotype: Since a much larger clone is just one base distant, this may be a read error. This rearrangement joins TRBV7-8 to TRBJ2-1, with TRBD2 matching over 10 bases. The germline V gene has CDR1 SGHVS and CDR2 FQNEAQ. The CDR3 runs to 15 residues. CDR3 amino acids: CASSPRTSGYNEKFF. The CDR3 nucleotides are TGTGCCAGCAGCCCCCGGACTAGCGGTTACAATGAGAAGTTCTTC.

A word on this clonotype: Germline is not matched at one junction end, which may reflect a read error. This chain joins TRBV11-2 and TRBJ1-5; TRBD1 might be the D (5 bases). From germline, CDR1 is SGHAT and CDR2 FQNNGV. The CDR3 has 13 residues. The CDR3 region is CVSSRGGEQPQHF. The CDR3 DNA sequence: TGTGTCAGCAGCCGGGGGGGAGAGCAGCCCCAGCATTTT.

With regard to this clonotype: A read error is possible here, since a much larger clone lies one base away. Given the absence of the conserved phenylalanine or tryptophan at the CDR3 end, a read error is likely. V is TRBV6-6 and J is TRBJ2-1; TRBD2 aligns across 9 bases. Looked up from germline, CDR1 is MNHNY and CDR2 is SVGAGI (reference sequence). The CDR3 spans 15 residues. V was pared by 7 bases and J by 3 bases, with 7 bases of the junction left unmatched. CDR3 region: CASTLSGRHYNEQFL. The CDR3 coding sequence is TGTGCCAGCACTCTCAGCGGGAGGCACTACAATGAGCAGTTCTTA.

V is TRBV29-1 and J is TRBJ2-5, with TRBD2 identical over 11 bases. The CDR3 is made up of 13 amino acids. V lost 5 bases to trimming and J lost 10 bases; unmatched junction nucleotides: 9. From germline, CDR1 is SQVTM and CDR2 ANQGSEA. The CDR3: CSVTTSGTEVQYF. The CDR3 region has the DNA TGCAGCGTTACGACTAGCGGGACAGAGGTCCAGTACTTC.

Here the CDR3 reads CASSLVLAGEQYF. CDR3 nucleotide sequence: TGCGCCAGCAGCCTTGTACTAGCTGGTGAGCAGTACTTC. The V call is TRBV4-3, the J call TRBJ2-7, with D perhaps matching TRBD2 (6 bases). The CDR3 consists of 13 residues. Germline V gene sequence: CDR1 LGHNA, CDR2 YSLEER. The V gene lost 4 bases and the J gene lost 7 bases, with 14 bases spanning the gap.

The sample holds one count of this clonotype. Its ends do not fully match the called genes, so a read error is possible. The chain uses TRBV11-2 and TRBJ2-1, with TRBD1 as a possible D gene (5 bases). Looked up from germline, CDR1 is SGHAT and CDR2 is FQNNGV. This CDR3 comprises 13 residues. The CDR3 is CAGSQQVGDEQFF. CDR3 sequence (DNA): TGTGCCGGCAGCCAACAGGTGGGCGATGAGCAATTCTTC.

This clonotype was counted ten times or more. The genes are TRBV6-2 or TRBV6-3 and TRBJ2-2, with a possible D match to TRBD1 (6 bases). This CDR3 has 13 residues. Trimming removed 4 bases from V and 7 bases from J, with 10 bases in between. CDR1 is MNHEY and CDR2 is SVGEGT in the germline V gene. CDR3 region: CASSFTGLGELFF. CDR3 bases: TGTGCCAGCAGTTTCACAGGGCTCGGGGAGCTGTTTTTT.

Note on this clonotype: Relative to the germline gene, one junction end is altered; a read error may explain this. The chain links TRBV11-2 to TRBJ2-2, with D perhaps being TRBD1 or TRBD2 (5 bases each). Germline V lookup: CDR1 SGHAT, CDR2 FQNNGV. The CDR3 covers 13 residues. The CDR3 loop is CAGSLGVFGEPFF. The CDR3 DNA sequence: TGTGCCGGCAGCTTGGGGGTCTTCGGGGAGCCGTTTTTT.

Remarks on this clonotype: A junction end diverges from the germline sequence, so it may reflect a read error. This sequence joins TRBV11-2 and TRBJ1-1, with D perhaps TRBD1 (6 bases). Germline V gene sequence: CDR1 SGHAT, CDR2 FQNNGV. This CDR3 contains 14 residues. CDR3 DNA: TGTGCCAGCAGACATACAGGGCCGGGCACTGAGGCTTTCTTT. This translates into CASRHTGPGTEAFF.

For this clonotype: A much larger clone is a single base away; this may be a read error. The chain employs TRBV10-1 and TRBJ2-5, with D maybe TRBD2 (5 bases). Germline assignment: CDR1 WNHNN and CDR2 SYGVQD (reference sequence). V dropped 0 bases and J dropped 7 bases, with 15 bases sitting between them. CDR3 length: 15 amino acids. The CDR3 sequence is CASSESGASWRTQYF. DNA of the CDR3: TGCGCCAGCAGTGAGTCGGGCGCTAGCTGGAGGACCCAGTACTTC.

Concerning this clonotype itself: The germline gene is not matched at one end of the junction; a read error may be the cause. The CDR3 reads CASSSHGDTEVFF. The CDR3 bases are TGTGCCAGCAGCTCGCACGGTGACACTGAAGTTTTCTTT. The chain couples TRBV11-1 to TRBJ1-1; D is uncertain. The CDR3 is 13 amino acids. Germline V CDR1 and CDR2: SGHAT, FQDESV (reference sequence). Combining the CDR3 with reference TRBV11-1 and TRBJ1-1 gives the whole variable domain EAEVAQSPRYKITEKSQAVAFWCDPISGHATLYWYRQILGQGPELLVQFQDESVVDDSQLPKDRFSAERLKGVDSTLKIQPAELGDSAMYLCASSSHGDTEVFFGQGTRLTVV.

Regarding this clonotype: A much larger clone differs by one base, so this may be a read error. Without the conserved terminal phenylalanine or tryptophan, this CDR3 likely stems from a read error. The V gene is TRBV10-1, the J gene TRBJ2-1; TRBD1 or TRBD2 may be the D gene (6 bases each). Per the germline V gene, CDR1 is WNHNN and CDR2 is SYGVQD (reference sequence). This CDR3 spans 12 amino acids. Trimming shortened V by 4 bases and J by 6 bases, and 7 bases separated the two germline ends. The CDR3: CASSGGANEQFL. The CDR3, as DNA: TGCGCCAGCAGTGGGGGGGCCAATGAGCAGTTCCTC.

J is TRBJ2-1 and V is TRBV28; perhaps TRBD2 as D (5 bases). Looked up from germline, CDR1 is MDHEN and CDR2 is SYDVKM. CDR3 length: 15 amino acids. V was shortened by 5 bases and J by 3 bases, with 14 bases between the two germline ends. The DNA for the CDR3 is TGTGCCAGCAGTCCCTCCCGGGGTGGCTACAATGAGCAGTTCTTC. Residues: CASSPSRGGYNEQFF.

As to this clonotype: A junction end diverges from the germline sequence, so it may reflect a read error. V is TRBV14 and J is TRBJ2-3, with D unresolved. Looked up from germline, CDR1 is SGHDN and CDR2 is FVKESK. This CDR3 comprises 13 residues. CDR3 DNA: TGTGCCATCAGCGTGTTTCTCACAGATACGCGGTATTTT. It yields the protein CAISVFLTDTRYF.

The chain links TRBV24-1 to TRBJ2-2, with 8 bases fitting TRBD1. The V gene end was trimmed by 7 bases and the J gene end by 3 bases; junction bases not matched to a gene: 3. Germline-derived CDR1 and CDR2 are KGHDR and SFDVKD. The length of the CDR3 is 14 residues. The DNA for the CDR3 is TGTGCCACCAGCGGACAGGGACACACCGGGGAGCTGTTTTTT. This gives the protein CATSGQGHTGELFF.

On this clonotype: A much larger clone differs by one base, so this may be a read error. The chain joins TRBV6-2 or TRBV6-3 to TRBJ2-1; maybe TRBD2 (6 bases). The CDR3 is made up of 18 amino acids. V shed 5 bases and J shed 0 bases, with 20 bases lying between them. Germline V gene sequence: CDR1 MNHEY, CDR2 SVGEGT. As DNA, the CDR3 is TGTGCCAGCAGTCAAACCCAGGCGGGATGGCGCTCCTACAATGAGCAGTTCTTC. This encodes CASSQTQAGWRSYNEQFF.

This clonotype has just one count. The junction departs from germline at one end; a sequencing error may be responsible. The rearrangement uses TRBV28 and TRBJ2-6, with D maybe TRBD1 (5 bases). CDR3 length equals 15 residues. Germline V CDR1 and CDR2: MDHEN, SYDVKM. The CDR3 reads CASSPGAAGANVLNF. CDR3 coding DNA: TGTGCCAGCAGTCCTGGGGCCGCTGGGGCCAACGTCCTGAATTTC.

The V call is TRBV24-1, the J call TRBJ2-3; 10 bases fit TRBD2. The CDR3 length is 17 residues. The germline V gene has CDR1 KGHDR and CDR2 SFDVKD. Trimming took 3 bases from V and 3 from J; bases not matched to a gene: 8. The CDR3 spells CATSDLGVAGGTDTQYF. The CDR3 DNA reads TGTGCCACCAGTGATCTGGGTGTAGCGGGAGGAACAGATACGCAGTATTTT.